The clone carrying this T cell receptor (beta chain) was detected ten times or more. Trimming shortened V by 1 base and J by 7 bases, and 14 bases separated the two germline ends. The CDR3 runs to 15 residues. CDR1 MGHRA and CDR2 YSYEKL come from the germline V gene. TCRdb re-clonotyped the PCR reads through MiXCR. The sample has fewer than 15,000 clones, approximately 12% seen once; the top ten hold more than 14%. The sample originates from a study of metastatic and nonmetastatic thyroid tumors. Each patient came to thyroid surgery without any prior treatment (of any kind). V and J are TRBV4-1 and TRBJ1-5, with D unclear. The sample was blood. The sequence came from a female donor with papillary thyroid cancer or a benign thyroid nodule (not recorded which). Some clones in this sample may be carry-over from other donors' samples. DNA of the CDR3: TGCGCCAGCAGCCAAGCGACCCAATTGGGGCAGCCCCAGCATTTT. Protein sequence: CASSQATQLGQPQHF.